Listed here are 10 T cell receptor beta chains from one sample, sequenced in a study of OX40 agonist ivuxolimab in advanced cancers. TCRdb keeps only in-frame clones here, not all; method: immunoSEQ multiplex PCR. The data hold roughly 60,000 clones, with 80% to 95% observed a single time. The sample was CD4+ or CD8+ T cells sorted from blood, taken in a trial of the OX40 agonist ivuxolimab. The receptors were sampled from an adult with an advanced solid tumor such as melanoma, head and neck, liver or kidney cancer.

The genes are TRBV30 and TRBJ2-3, with 7 bases fitting TRBD2. Germline values: CDR1 GTSNPN, CDR2 SVGIG (reference sequence). After removal of 4 bases from V and 0 bases from J, the junction contained 4 bases not matched to a gene. This CDR3 is built from 14 residues. The DNA of the CDR3 is TGTGCCTGGATGTTTAGCGGGAGCACAGATACGCAGTATTTT. Its translation: CAWMFSGSTDTQYF.

The chain recombines TRBV7-9 with TRBJ2-1; 7 bases map to TRBD2. This CDR3 has 13 residues. The V segment lost 7 bases and the J segment 10 bases; nucleotides outside the gene matches: 10. Germline V CDR1 and CDR2: SEHNR, FQNEAQ (reference sequence). The CDR3 sequence: CASTPGGSPEQFF. Here the CDR3 DNA reads TGTGCCAGCACCCCGGGGGGTAGCCCGGAGCAGTTCTTC.

This clone is a singleton in its sample. The chain uses TRBV6-5 and TRBJ2-5, with a tentative D call TRBD2 (5 bases). V was clipped by 6 bases and J by 5 bases, with 13 bases between them. This CDR3 comprises 13 residues. Germline assignment: CDR1 MNHEY and CDR2 SVGAGI. The DNA for the CDR3 is TGTGCCAGCAGCTCACAGCGGTGGGAGACCCAGTACTTC. Encoded protein: CASSSQRWETQYF.

The chain uses TRBV6-5 and TRBJ2-4, with 10 positions matching TRBD1. V trimming: 4 bases; J trimming: 7 bases; junction bases outside the gene matches: 4. CDR1 is MNHEY, CDR2 SVGAGI, per germline. The CDR3 is 14 residues long. The chain's CDR3 is CASSSGQGPNIQYF. The CDR3 DNA is TGTGCCAGCAGTTCGGGACAGGGGCCCAACATTCAGTACTTC.

The chain has TRBV30 and TRBJ2-1; D is perhaps TRBD2 (5 bases). This CDR3 contains 15 residues. Germline assignment: CDR1 GTSNPN and CDR2 SVGIG (reference sequence). V lost 0 bases and J 5 bases, leaving 14 bases between the germline ends. CDR3 residues: CAWSVILSGNNEQFF. For the CDR3, the DNA is TGTGCCTGGAGTGTAATACTGTCCGGGAACAATGAGCAGTTCTTC. Variable domain in full (rest from reference TRBV30 and TRBJ2-1): SQTIHQWPATLVQPVGSPLSLECTVEGTSNPNLYWYRQAAGRGLQLLFYSVGIGQISSEVPQNLSASRPQDRQFILSSKKLLLSDSGFYLCAWSVILSGNNEQFFGPGTRLTVL.

This clone was detected a few times. V gene TRBV28 combines with J gene TRBJ1-5; the D gene is possibly TRBD1 (6 bases). The CDR3 is 13 residues long. CDR1 is MDHEN, CDR2 SYDVKM, per germline. V dropped 4 bases and J dropped 4 bases, with 8 bases sitting between them. CDR3 sequence reads: CASSWTVNQPQHF. The CDR3, as DNA: TGTGCCAGCAGTTGGACAGTAAATCAGCCCCAGCATTTT.

The chain has TRBV5-1 and TRBJ1-2, with D tentatively TRBD1 (6 bases). The germline V gene encodes CDR1 SGHRS and CDR2 YFSETQ. This CDR3 is 16 amino acids long. V lost 3 bases and J 6 bases, leaving 21 bases between the germline ends. The CDR3 protein is CASSSPGYRDYDGYTF. CDR3 DNA: TGCGCCAGCAGCTCCCCGGGCTACAGGGATTATGATGGCTACACCTTC.

V and J are TRBV29-1 and TRBJ2-7, with a weak D call TRBD2 (7 bases). Trimming removed 5 bases at V and 6 bases at J, with 17 bases between. This CDR3 has 13 residues. Germline lookup yields CDR1 SQVTM and CDR2 ANQGSEA. The CDR3 protein is CSVLPQGRAEQYF. The CDR3 DNA reads TGCAGCGTTCTCCCCCAGGGGAGGGCCGAGCAGTACTTC.

The DNA for the CDR3 is TGCGCCAGCAGCCCAGACCTAAACGCGAACACCGGGGAGCTGTTTTTT. Its protein is CASSPDLNANTGELFF. V gene TRBV5-1 combines with J gene TRBJ2-2; D is unresolved. The V and J ends lost 4 bases and 0 bases respectively, with 13 bases between them. CDR1 and CDR2 (germline): SGHRS, YFSETQ. The CDR3 contains 16 residues.

The V gene is TRBV28, the J gene TRBJ1-2, with D uncertain. Germline CDR1 MDHEN, CDR2 SYDVKM. The length of the CDR3 is 13 residues. Trimming took off 3 bases at V and 2 bases at J, with 7 bases between the two ends. CDR3 in DNA: TGTGCCAGCAGTTTTCTAGGCAACTATGGCTACACCTTC. Translated: CASSFLGNYGYTF.